This T cell receptor beta chain was observed in a study of shared clonotypes between healthy human individuals. Study in general: Each donor contributed plates that comprised three CD4 naive, three CD4 memory, two CD8 naive and one CD8 memory.

Per the original data handling: ImmunoSEQ supplied junction-only sequences lacking quality scores, so filtering was different. The assay was immunoSEQ multiplex PCR, and TCRdb's table has in-frame clones only and misses some. V and J calls and clone size come straight from that table; D and trimming were deduced from the DNA. The sample carries 2 million to 2.5 million clones, roughly 94% recorded once. With V trimmed by 2 bases and J by 7 bases, 4 bases remained unmatched. Per germline, CDR1 SGHKS and CDR2 YYEKEE (reference sequence). The CDR3 loop spans 14 amino acids. General study points: The study drew on few donors, limiting represented genetic and exposure-history diversity. At large depth, rarefaction still showed sorted-subset sequencing to be incomplete.

As regards this clone: Antigen unknown.

CD45RO-negative cells were positively selected for CCR7, leaving out terminally differentiated effector memory CD45RA+ cells. The TCR comes from a young man in good health. The V and J genes are TRBV5-5 and TRBJ1-5; the match to TRBD1 covers 9 bases. Material: naive CD8+ T cells sorted from blood. CDR3 residues: CASSLTGGLQPQHF. The DNA for the CDR3 is TGTGCCAGCAGCTTAACAGGGGGCCTCCAGCCCCAGCATTTT.